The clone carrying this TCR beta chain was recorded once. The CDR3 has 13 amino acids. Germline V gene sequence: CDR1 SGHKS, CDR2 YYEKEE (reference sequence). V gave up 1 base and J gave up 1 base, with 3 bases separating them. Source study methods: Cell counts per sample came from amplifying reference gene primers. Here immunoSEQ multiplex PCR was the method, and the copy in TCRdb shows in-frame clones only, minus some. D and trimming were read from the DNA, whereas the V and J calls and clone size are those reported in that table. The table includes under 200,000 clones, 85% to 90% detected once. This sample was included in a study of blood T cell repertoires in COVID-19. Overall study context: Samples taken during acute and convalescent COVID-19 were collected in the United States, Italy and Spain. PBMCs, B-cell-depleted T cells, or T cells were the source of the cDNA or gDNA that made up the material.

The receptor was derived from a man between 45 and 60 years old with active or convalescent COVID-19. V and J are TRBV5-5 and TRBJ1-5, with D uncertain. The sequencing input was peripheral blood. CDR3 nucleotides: TGTGCCAGCAGCTTGAGCAGCAATCAGCCCCAGCATTTT. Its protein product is CASSLSSNQPQHF. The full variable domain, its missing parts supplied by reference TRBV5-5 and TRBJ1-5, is DAGVTQSPTHLIKTRGQQVTLRCSPISGHKSVSWYQQVLGQGPQFIFQYYEKEERGRGNFPDRFSARQFPNYSSELNVNALLLGDSALYLCASSLSSNQPQHFGDGTRLSIL.